This section outlines one T cell receptor (beta chain) sequence together with its context. This record belongs to a study of control samples from healthy donors and cancer patients. Produced via immunoSEQ multiplex PCR; TCRdb's table is partial and in-frame only. The table records tens of thousands of clones, 75% to 85% of them present only once. The ends lost 8 bases at V and 7 bases at J; junction bases unmatched: 9. This CDR3 has 14 amino acids. The V gene's germline CDR1 is MNHEY and CDR2 SVGAGI. The receptor comes from a man aged 40-49 years in good health. Sequenced material: blood. The V and J genes are TRBV6-5 and TRBJ2-1; 9 bases match TRBD1. CDR3 nucleotides: TGTGCCAGCGTACCGGGACAGGGCGGGAATGAGCAGTTCTTC. It is translated as CASVPGQGGNEQFF.